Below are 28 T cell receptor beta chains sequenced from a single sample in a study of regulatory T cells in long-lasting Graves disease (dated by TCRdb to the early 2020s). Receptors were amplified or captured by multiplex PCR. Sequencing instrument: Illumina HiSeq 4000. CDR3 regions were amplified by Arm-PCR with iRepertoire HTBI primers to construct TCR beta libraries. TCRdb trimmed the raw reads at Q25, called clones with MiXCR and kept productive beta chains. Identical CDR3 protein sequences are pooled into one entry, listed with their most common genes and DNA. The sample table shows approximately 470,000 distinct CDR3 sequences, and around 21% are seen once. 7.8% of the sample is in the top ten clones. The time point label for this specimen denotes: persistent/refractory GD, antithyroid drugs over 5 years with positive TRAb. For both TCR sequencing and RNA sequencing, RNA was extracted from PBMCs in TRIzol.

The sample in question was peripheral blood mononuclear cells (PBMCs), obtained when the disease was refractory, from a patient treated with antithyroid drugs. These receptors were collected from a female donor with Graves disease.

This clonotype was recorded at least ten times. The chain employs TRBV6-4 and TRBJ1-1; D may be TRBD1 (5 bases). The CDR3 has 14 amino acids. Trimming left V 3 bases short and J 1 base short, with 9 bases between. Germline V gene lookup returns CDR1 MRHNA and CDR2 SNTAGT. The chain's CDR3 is CASSETGRNTEAFF. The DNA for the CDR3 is TGTGCCAGCAGTGAAACAGGTCGGAACACTGAAGCTTTCTTT.

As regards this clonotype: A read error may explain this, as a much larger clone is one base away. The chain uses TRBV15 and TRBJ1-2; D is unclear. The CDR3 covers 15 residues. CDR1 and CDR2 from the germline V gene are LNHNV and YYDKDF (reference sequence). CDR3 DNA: TGTGCCATCAGCAGAGATCAAAAGCGAAGGCTTGGCTACACCTTC. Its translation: CAISRDQKRRLGYTF.

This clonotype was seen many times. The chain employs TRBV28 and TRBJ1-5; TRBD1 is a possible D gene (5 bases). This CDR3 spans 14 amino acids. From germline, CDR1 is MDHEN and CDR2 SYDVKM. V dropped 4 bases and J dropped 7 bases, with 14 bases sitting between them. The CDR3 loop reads CASSSPGLGQPQHF. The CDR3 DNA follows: TGTGCCAGCAGTTCACCGGGACTGGGGCAGCCCCAGCATTTT. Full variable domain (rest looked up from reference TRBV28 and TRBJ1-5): DVKVTQSSRYLVKRTGEKVFLECVQDMDHENMFWYRQDPGLGLRLIYFSYDVKMKEKGDIPEGYSVSREKKERFSLILESASTNQTSMYLCASSSPGLGQPQHFGDGTRLSIL.

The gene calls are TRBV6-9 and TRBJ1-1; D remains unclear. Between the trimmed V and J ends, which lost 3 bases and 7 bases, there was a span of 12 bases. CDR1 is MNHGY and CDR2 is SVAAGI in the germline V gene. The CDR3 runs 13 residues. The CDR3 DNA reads TGTGCCAGCAGTTACTTCCGCGGCAGTGAAGCTTTCTTT. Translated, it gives CASSYFRGSEAFF.

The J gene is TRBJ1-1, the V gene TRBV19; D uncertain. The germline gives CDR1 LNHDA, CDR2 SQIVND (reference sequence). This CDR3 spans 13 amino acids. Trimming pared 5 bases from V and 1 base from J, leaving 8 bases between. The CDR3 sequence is CASSEYANTEAFF. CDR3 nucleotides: TGTGCCAGTAGTGAGTACGCGAACACTGAAGCTTTCTTT.

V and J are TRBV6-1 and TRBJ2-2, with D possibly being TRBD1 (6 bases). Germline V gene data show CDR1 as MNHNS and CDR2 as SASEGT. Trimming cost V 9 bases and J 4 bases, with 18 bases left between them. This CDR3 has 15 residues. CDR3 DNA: TGTGCCAGTACCCAAGGGAACAGGGTCACCGGGGAGCTGTTTTTT. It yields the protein CASTQGNRVTGELFF.

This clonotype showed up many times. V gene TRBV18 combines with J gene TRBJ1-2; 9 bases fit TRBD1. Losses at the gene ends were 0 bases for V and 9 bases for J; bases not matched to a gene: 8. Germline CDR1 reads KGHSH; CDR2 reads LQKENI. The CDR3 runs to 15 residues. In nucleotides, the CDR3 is TGTGCCAGCTCACCACCAGGGACAGGGAGTTCGCGCTACACCTTC. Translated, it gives CASSPPGTGSSRYTF.

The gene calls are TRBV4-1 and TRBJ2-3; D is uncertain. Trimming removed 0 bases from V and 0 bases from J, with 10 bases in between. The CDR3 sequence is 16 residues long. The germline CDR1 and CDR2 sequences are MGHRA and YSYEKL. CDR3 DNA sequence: TGCGCCAGCAGCCAAGACGGCGGTACTAGCACAGATACGCAGTATTTT. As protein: CASSQDGGTSTDTQYF.

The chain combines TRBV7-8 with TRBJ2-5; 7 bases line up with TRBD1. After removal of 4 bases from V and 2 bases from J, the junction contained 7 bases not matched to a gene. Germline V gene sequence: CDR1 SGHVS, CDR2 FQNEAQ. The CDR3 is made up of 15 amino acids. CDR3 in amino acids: CASSSGGVTQETQYF. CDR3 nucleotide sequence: TGTGCCAGCAGCTCAGGGGGAGTTACACAAGAGACCCAGTACTTC.

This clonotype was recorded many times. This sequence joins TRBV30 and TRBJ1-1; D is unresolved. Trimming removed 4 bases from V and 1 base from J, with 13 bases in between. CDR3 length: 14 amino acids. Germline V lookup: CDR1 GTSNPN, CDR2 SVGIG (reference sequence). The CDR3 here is CAWNMGLTNTEAFF. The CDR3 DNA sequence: TGTGCCTGGAATATGGGTCTAACGAACACTGAAGCTTTCTTT.

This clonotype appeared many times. The CDR3 sequence: CASSARVATEAFF. In nucleotides, the CDR3 is TGCGCCAGCAGCGCGCGAGTAGCAACTGAAGCTTTCTTT. The chain is built from TRBV5-1 and TRBJ1-1; D gene unclear. The CDR3 extends over 13 amino acids. V lost 4 bases and J lost 5, with 12 bases in between. Germline CDR1 is SGHRS and CDR2 is YFSETQ.

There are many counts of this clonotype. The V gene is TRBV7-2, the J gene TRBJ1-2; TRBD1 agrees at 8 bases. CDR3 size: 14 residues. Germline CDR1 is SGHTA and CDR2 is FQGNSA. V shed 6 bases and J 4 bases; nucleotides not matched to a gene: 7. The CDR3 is CASRRGDRIYGYTF. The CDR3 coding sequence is TGTGCCAGCAGGCGGGGGGACAGGATCTATGGCTACACCTTC.

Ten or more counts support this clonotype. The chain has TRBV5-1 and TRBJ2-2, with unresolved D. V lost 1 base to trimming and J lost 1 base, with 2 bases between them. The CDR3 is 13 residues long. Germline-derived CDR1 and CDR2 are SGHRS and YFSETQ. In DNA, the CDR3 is TGCGCCAGCAGCTTGTGGAACACCGGGGAGCTGTTTTTT. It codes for CASSLWNTGELFF.

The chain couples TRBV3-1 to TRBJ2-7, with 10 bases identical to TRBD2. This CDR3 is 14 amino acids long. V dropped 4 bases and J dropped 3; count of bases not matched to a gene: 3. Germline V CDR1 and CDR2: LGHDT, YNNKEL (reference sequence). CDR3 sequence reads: CASSRKREGYEQYF. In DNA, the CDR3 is TGTGCCAGCAGCCGTAAGCGGGAGGGCTACGAGCAGTACTTC.

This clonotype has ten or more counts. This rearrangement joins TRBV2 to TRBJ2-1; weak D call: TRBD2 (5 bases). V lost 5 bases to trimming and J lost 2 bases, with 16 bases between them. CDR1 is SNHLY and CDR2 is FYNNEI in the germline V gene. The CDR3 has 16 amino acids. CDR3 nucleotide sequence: TGTGCCAGCAGTAACGGGATTCATAGGGCCTACAATGAGCAGTTCTTC. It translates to CASSNGIHRAYNEQFF.

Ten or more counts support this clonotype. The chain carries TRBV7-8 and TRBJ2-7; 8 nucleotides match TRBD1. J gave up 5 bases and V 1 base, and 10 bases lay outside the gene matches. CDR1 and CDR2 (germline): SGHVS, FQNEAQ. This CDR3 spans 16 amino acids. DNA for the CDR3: TGTGCCAGCAGCTTAGTTGGCAGGGGGCTATACGACGAGCAGTACTTC. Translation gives CASSLVGRGLYDEQYF.

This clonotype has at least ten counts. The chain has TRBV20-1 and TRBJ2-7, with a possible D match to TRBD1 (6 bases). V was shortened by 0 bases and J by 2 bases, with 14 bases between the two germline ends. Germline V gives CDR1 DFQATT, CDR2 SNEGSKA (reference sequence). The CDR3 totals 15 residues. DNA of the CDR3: TGCAGTGCTAGAGATCTAAGGGGGAACACCTACGAGCAGTACTTC. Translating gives CSARDLRGNTYEQYF.

The CDR3 region has the DNA TGCGCCAGCAGCCAAGTCAGCACAATGAACACTGAAGCTTTCTTT. Amino acid sequence: CASSQVSTMNTEAFF. This chain uses TRBV4-1 with TRBJ1-1; D is ambiguous. This CDR3 has 15 residues. V lost 1 base to trimming and J lost 0 bases, with 9 bases between them. The germline V gene has CDR1 MGHRA and CDR2 YSYEKL.

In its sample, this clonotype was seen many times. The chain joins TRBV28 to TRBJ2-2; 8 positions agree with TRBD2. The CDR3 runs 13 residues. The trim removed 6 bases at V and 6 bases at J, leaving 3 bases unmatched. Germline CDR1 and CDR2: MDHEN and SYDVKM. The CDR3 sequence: CASSWTSPGELFF. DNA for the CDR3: TGTGCCAGCAGCTGGACTAGCCCCGGGGAGCTGTTTTTT.

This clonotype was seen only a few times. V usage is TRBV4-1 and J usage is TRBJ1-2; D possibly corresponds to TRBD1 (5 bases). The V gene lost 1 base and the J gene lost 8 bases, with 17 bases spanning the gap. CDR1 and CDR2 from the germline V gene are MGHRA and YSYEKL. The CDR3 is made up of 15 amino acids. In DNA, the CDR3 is TGCGCCAGCAGCCAAGTGGGCCAGGGCTCTTCGGGCTACACCTTC. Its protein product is CASSQVGQGSSGYTF.

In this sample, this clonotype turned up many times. Here the CDR3 reads CASSLAGISYYGYTF. The CDR3 DNA is TGTGCCAGCAGCTTGGCCGGGATCAGCTACTATGGCTACACCTTC. V and J are TRBV5-8 and TRBJ1-2; D is ambiguous. The CDR3 is 15 residues long. Per germline, CDR1 SGHTS and CDR2 YDEGEE. V lost 0 bases, J lost 3 bases, and 12 bases lay in between.

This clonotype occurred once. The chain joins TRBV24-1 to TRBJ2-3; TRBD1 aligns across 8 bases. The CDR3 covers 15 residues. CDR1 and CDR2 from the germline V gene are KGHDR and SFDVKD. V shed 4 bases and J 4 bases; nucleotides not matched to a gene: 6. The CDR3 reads CATSDPGQGPDTQYF. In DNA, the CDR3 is TGTGCCACCAGTGACCCCGGACAGGGACCAGATACGCAGTATTTT.

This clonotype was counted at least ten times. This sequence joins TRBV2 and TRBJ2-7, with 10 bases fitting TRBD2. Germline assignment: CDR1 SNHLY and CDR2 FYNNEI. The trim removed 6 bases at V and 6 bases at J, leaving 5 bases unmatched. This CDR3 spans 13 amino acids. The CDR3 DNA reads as TGTGCCAGCAGGATCCTAGCGGGAGTCGAGCAGTACTTC. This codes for CASRILAGVEQYF.

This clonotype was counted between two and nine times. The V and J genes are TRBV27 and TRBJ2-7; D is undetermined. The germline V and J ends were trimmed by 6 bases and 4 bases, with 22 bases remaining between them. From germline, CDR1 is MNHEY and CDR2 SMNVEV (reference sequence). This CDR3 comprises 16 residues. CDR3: CASRGFSGAHPYEQYF. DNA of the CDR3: TGTGCCAGCAGGGGGTTCTCGGGCGCTCACCCGTACGAGCAGTACTTC.

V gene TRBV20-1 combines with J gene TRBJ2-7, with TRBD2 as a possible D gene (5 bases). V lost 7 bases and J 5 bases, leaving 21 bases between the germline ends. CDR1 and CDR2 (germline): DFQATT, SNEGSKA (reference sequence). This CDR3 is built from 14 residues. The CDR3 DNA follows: TGCAGTGTCGCCTCCATACTAGTCCCCCACGAGCAGTACTTC. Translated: CSVASILVPHEQYF.

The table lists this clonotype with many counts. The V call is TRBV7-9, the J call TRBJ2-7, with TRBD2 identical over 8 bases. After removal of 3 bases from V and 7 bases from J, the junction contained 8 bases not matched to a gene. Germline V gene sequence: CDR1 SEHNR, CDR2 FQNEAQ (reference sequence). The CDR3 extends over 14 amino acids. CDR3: CASSLGGRTDEQYF. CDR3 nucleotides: TGTGCCAGCAGCTTGGGCGGGAGGACGGATGAGCAGTACTTC.

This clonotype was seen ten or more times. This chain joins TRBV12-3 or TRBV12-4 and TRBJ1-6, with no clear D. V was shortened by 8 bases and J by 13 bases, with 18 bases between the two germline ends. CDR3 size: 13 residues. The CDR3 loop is CASCQGPPLPLHF. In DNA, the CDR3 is TGTGCCAGCTGCCAAGGGCCACCTCTGCCCCTCCACTTT.

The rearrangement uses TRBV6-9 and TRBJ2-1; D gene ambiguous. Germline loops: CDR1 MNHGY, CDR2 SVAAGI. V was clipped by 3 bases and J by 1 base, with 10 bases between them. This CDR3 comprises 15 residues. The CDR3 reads CASSYSAGSYNEQFF. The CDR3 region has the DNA TGTGCCAGCAGTTACTCTGCTGGATCCTACAATGAGCAGTTCTTC.